This T cell receptor (beta chain) was captured by sequencing in a study of T cell responses to AZD1222 COVID-19 vaccine. Study-level findings and limits: Elevations in Spike-specific TCR breadth and depth followed administration of two AZD1222 doses. Mostly white British, mostly female donors; authors suggested clonal diversity may be underestimated. Regions left unmutated in variants are reportedly the target of nearly half of spike-specific TCRs. CD4 TCRs associated with vaccination spanned spike, dominating at 160-218 and 743-854.

Clones were read by immunoSEQ multiplex PCR, and TCRdb kept only the in-frame ones, dropping some. The sample records 150,000 or so clones, approximately 85% being singletons. The V end was cut by 8 bases, the J end by 9 bases, with 20 bases between. Germline CDR1 SNHLY, CDR2 FYNNEI. The CDR3 sequence is 14 residues long. Concerning this clone itself: Its target is not known.

The sequencing used peripheral blood, collected on day 0 of AZD1222 vaccination. The TCR was taken from an adult in good health. The V gene is TRBV2, the J gene TRBJ2-1; D is unresolved. CDR3 amino acids: CASGQNVWGGEQFF. The CDR3 DNA sequence: TGTGCCAGCGGCCAGAATGTTTGGGGTGGTGAGCAGTTCTTC.